The 5 T cell receptor beta chains below come from one sample, sequenced in a study of cytomegalovirus exposure and HLA in healthy donors. In the PCR, 60 Vbeta and 13 Jbeta primers were used. Generated by immunoSEQ multiplex PCR, the TCRdb table keeps only in-frame clones and is missing some. The table lists 250,000 to 300,000 clones, about four fifths of them singletons, with roughly 2% in the top ten. Sequences were obtained from PBMCs. The receptors stem from a woman in her forties in good health and CMV-seropositive.

The CDR3 nucleotides are TGTGCCAGCAGCCAAGACAGGGAGCAGTTCTTC. Translating gives CASSQDREQFF. The rearrangement uses TRBV4-2 and TRBJ2-1, with no clear D. The CDR3 is 11 amino acids. The V gene lost 0 bases and the J gene lost 10 bases, with 4 bases spanning the gap. Germline V gene sequence: CDR1 LGHNA, CDR2 YNFKEQ.

This clone was counted between two and nine times. The V and J genes are TRBV10-3 and TRBJ1-5; D possibly corresponds to TRBD1 (6 bases). CDR3 length equals 14 residues. Per the germline V gene, CDR1 is ENHRY and CDR2 is SYGVKD. Between the trimmed V and J ends, which lost 4 bases and 6 bases, there was a span of 13 bases. The CDR3 is CAISGDKSVQPQHF. In DNA form, the CDR3 reads TGTGCCATCAGTGGGGACAAGTCTGTTCAGCCCCAGCATTTT.

The chain joins TRBV13 to TRBJ2-1, with 8 bases matching TRBD2. This CDR3 has 16 amino acids. J lost 4 bases, V lost 5 bases, and 10 bases had no gene match. CDR1 is PRHDT and CDR2 is FYEKMQ in the germline V gene (reference sequence). For the CDR3, the DNA is TGTGCCAGCAGCCCAAGCGGACTAGCCCTATACAATGAGCAGTTCTTC. Protein product: CASSPSGLALYNEQFF.

The chain is built from TRBV25-1 and TRBJ2-2, with TRBD1 identical over 9 bases. Germline V gene lookup returns CDR1 MGHDK and CDR2 SYGVNS. The trim removed 4 bases at V and 7 bases at J, leaving 10 bases unmatched. The CDR3 has 16 residues. CDR3 in amino acids: CASSVGQGQFDGELFF. For the CDR3, the DNA is TGTGCCAGCAGTGTCGGACAGGGGCAATTTGACGGGGAGCTGTTTTTT.

V usage is TRBV6-5 and J usage is TRBJ2-3; 8 bases agree with TRBD2. This CDR3 is built from 14 residues. V shed 6 bases and J 6 bases; nucleotides not matched to a gene: 8. Germline CDR1 and CDR2: MNHEY and SVGAGI. The CDR3 loop reads CASRPLREEDTQYF. CDR3 nucleotide sequence: TGTGCCAGCAGGCCTCTGCGGGAGGAGGATACGCAGTATTTT.